This is a list of T cell receptor beta chains from one sample in a study of glioma-infiltrating T cells after dendritic cell vaccination. Clones were read by immunoSEQ multiplex PCR, and TCRdb kept only the in-frame ones, dropping some. The sample holds some 58,000 clones; 85% to 90% are singletons and the top ten take roughly 8.5%. Material: blood, obtained after dendritic cell vaccination. The receptor source for this set is a human donor with glioblastoma. CDR3s include the opening cysteine and the closing phenylalanine or tryptophan. The D gene is left open where the match is weak. Clone size is shown for a subset of rows, as once, few, many or a class of expanded clone.

d_call,j_call,v_call,clone_size,cdr3_aa,cdr3_nt
TRBD1,TRBJ2-7,TRBV7-9,-,CASSNPGQGSSYEQYF,TGTGCCAGCAGCAACCCAGGACAGGGTAGTTCCTACGAGCAGTACTTC
-,TRBJ2-1,TRBV7-2,-,CASLSPGHRGGNEQFF,TGTGCCAGCCTAAGCCCGGGCCACAGGGGAGGCAATGAGCAGTTCTTC
-,TRBJ1-2,TRBV18,-,CASSPGERIGNYGYTF,TGTGCCAGCTCACCAGGGGAGAGAATAGGGAACTATGGCTACACCTTC
TRBD1,TRBJ1-1,TRBV9,-,CASSAGQGSMEAFF,TGTGCCAGCAGCGCGGGACAGGGTTCTATGGAAGCTTTCTTT
TRBD1,TRBJ2-4,TRBV9,once,CASSVEGAGDIQYF,TGTGCCAGCAGCGTAGAGGGGGCCGGGGACATTCAGTACTTC
TRBD1,TRBJ1-1,TRBV6-6,-,CASSWTGANTEAFF,TGTGCCAGCAGCTGGACAGGGGCAAACACTGAAGCTTTCTTT
-,TRBJ1-5,TRBV6-5,-,CASSYRSNQPQHF,TGTGCCAGCAGTTACCGGAGCAATCAGCCCCAGCATTTT
-,TRBJ1-2,TRBV27,once,CASKALGTTNYGYTF,TGTGCCAGCAAAGCTCTAGGGACTACTAACTATGGCTACACCTTC
-,TRBJ2-1,TRBV6-6,-,CASSYGGSLYNEQFF,TGTGCCAGCAGTTACGGAGGGTCCCTTTACAATGAGCAGTTCTTC
-,TRBJ2-5,TRBV30,-,CAWVHGETQYF,TGTGCCTGGGTTCACGGGGAGACCCAGTACTTC
TRBD1,TRBJ1-1,TRBV6-1,-,CASSATLDREHSAEAFF,TGTGCCAGCAGTGCGACATTGGACAGGGAGCATTCGGCTGAAGCTTTCTTT
-,TRBJ1-3,TRBV11-2,-,CASSSSGSSGNTIYF,TGTGCCAGCAGCTCCTCGGGAAGCTCTGGAAACACCATATATTTT
TRBD1,TRBJ1-2,TRBV7-2,-,CASSLAEGAVYYGYTF,TGTGCCAGCAGCCTGGCCGAGGGGGCTGTCTACTATGGCTACACCTTC
-,TRBJ2-7,TRBV7-8,-,CASSLARRTKTYEQYF,TGTGCCAGCAGCTTAGCAAGGCGAACTAAAACCTACGAGCAGTACTTC
-,TRBJ1-2,TRBV5-1,-,CASSSSGVGSYGYTF,TGCGCCAGCAGCTCCTCAGGGGTCGGTTCCTATGGCTACACCTTC
TRBD2,TRBJ2-3,TRBV7-3,-,CASSPRLAGSTDTQYF,TGTGCCAGCAGCCCACGACTAGCGGGAAGCACAGATACGCAGTATTTT
TRBD2,TRBJ2-1,TRBV30,-,CAWSGSSGTSSYNEQFF,TGTGCCTGGAGTGGGTCTAGCGGGACAAGCTCCTACAATGAGCAGTTCTTC
-,TRBJ1-2,TRBV6-1,-,CASSEAITGTNGYTF,TGTGCCAGCAGTGAAGCTATAACAGGGACAAATGGCTACACCTTC
-,TRBJ2-7,TRBV7-2,-,CASSLEALSYEQYF,TGTGCCAGCAGCTTAGAAGCCTTAAGCTACGAGCAGTACTTC
TRBD1,TRBJ1-5,TRBV27,-,CASSLYNPQGALGNQPQHF,TGTGCCAGCAGTTTATACAATCCACAGGGGGCGCTTGGTAATCAGCCCCAGCATTTT
-,TRBJ2-3,TRBV7-3,once,CASSLKSGSTDTQYF,TGTGCCAGCAGCTTAAAAAGCGGTAGCACAGATACGCAGTATTTT
-,TRBJ2-2,TRBV30,few,CAWSVARSGELFF,TGTGCCTGGAGTGTAGCCCGAAGCGGGGAGCTGTTTTTT
-,TRBJ1-2,TRBV9,once,CASSLDSRYTF,TGTGCCAGCAGCCTAGACAGTCGCTACACCTTC
-,TRBJ1-2,TRBV29-1,-,CSVDPAGAYGYTF,TGCAGCGTTGACCCGGCAGGGGCATATGGCTACACCTTC
-,TRBJ1-1,TRBV4-3,-,CASSQRGGLNTEAFF,TGCGCCAGCAGCCAGCGGGGCGGACTGAACACTGAAGCTTTCTTT
TRBD2,TRBJ2-7,TRBV10-2,few,CASQKRGAYEQYF,TGCGCCAGCCAAAAGCGGGGGGCCTACGAGCAGTACTTC
-,TRBJ2-2,TRBV30,-,CAWSRATGELFF,TGTGCCTGGAGCAGGGCCACCGGGGAGCTGTTTTTT
TRBD1,TRBJ2-7,TRBV10-3,-,CAISPGPGGSYEQYF,TGTGCCATCAGCCCAGGCCCAGGGGGCTCCTACGAGCAGTACTTC
-,TRBJ1-2,TRBV5-4,-,CASSLSQGGGYTF,TGTGCCAGCAGCTTGAGTCAGGGTGGTGGCTACACCTTC
-,TRBJ2-7,TRBV10-1,once,CASSESVGYEQYF,TGCGCCAGCAGTGAGTCGGTGGGCTACGAGCAGTACTTC
-,TRBJ1-3,TRBV5-4,many,CASSRGQGPGNTIYF,TGTGCCAGCAGCCGTGGGCAGGGGCCTGGAAACACCATATATTTT
TRBD2,TRBJ2-3,TRBV28,-,CASSLVRGAYTDTQYF,TGTGCCAGCAGTTTAGTGCGGGGGGCCTACACAGATACGCAGTATTTT
-,TRBJ1-1,TRBV4-2,-,CASSPPPGTEAFF,TGTGCCAGCAGCCCCCCCCCGGGGACTGAAGCTTTCTTT
-,TRBJ1-1,TRBV20-1,-,CSVFSFTEAFF,TGCAGTGTTTTCAGTTTCACTGAAGCTTTCTTT
-,TRBJ2-7,TRBV2,-,CASSDGVPEQYF,TGTGCCAGCAGTGATGGAGTGCCTGAGCAGTACTTC
TRBD1,TRBJ2-7,TRBV7-9,-,CASSMTGAAAYEQYF,TGTGCCAGCAGCATGACAGGGGCGGCTGCCTACGAGCAGTACTTC
TRBD1,TRBJ1-6,TRBV10-3,-,CAIRDRVSNSPLHF,TGTGCCATCAGGGACAGGGTCAGCAATTCACCCCTCCACTTT
-,TRBJ1-2,TRBV30,once,CAYQGAYGYTF,TGTGCCTACCAAGGAGCCTATGGCTACACCTTC
-,TRBJ2-6,TRBV4-1,-,CASSDISRGGANVLTF,TGCGCCAGCAGCGACATCTCCAGGGGTGGGGCCAACGTCCTGACTTTC
-,TRBJ2-1,TRBV6-5,-,CASHRGRLDNEQFF,TGTGCCAGCCATAGAGGTAGACTAGACAATGAGCAGTTCTTC
TRBD2,TRBJ2-2,TRBV4-3,-,CASSQEGLAGITGELFF,TGCGCCAGCAGCCAAGAAGGGCTAGCGGGGATCACCGGGGAGCTGTTTTTT
-,TRBJ2-7,TRBV7-2,-,CASSPLITGGDPYEQYF,TGTGCCAGCAGCCCGCTCATCACTGGAGGTGATCCCTACGAGCAGTACTTC
-,TRBJ2-7,TRBV7-8,few,CASSIPQDYEQYF,TGTGCCAGCAGCATACCACAGGATTACGAGCAGTACTTC
TRBD1,TRBJ2-1,TRBV9,once,CASSVMTGKKINEQFF,TGTGCCAGCAGCGTTATGACAGGGAAGAAAATCAATGAGCAGTTCTTC
-,TRBJ1-1,TRBV11-3,-,CASSWDTRPYTEAFF,TGTGCCAGCAGCTGGGACACCCGCCCCTACACTGAAGCTTTCTTT
-,TRBJ2-5,TRBV4-3,-,CASSQGAAGAWGETQYF,TGCGCCAGCAGCCAAGGCGCGGCAGGGGCATGGGGGGAGACCCAGTACTTC
TRBD1,TRBJ2-7,TRBV4-2,-,CASSQERDRREQYF,TGTGCCAGCAGCCAAGAGCGGGACAGGCGCGAGCAGTACTTC